The source of this T cell receptor (beta chain) is a study of blood T cell repertoires in COVID-19. Study context: Cohort 3 donors were reported recovered after two negative PCRs, clearance, or symptom resolution. From T cells, B-cell-depleted T cells, or PBMCs came the material, which was cDNA or gDNA.

This table comes from immunoSEQ multiplex PCR, and its TCRdb copy is limited to in-frame clones, with some not included. In the table there are roughly 160,000 clones, 79% of which are singletons. In germline, CDR1 is SGHVS, CDR2 FQNEAQ. Trimming removed 1 base at V and 2 bases at J, with 11 bases between. The CDR3 consists of 15 residues. Categorization into cohorts depended on clinical history that participants reported. This clonotype was obtained from a woman in her 70s in a cohort exposed to, infected with or recovered from COVID-19 (not recorded which). V gene TRBV7-8 combines with J gene TRBJ1-2; D remains unclear. The source material was PBMCs or T cells enriched from blood (not recorded which). The CDR3 sequence: CASSLGRSANYGYTF. The CDR3 coding sequence is TGTGCCAGCAGCTTAGGCCGATCCGCGAACTATGGCTACACCTTC.